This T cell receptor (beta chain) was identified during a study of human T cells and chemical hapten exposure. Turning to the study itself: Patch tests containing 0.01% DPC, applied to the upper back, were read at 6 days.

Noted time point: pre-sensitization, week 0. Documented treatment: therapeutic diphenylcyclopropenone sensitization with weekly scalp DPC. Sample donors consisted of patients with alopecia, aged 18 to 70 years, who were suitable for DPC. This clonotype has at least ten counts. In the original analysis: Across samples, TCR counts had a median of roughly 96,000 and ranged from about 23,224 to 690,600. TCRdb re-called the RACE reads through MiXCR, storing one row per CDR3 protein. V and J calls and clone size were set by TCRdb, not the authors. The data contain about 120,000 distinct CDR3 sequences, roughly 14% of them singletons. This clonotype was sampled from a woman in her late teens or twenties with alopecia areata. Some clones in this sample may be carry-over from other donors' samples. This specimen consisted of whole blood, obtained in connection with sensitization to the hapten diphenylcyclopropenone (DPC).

The CDR3 nucleotides are TGCAGTGCTAGAGAAACAGGGGGGTGGCAGCCCCAGCATTTT. Amino acid sequence: CSARETGGWQPQHF. J is TRBJ1-5 and V is TRBV20-1, with 8 bases lining up with TRBD1. The CDR3 covers 14 residues. The J segment lost 7 bases and the V segment lost 0 bases, leaving 5 bases of the junction unmatched. Germline CDR1 is DFQATT and CDR2 is SNEGSKA (reference sequence).